Below, 21 T cell receptor beta chains from the same sample are listed, as sequenced in a study of vaccination effects on CD4 cells after COVID-19. CD4+ T cells specific for antigen were expanded with viral peptide pools by the ViraFEST assay before sequencing. CD4+ T cells were isolated after less than 13 days of culture. Either the BNT162b2 or mRNA-1273 vaccine was given to participants in two doses. No antigen has been identified for these receptors. Sequencing was performed with immunoSEQ multiplex PCR; in TCRdb, only in-frame clones are kept and a portion is missing. The data contain 30,000 or so clones, 72% of them seen just once; the ten biggest clones take up 12%. The sequenced sample was CD4+ T cells from PBMCs cultured with HCoV-229E spike peptides, obtained after COVID-19 vaccination. Receptors originate from a human donor who received a COVID-19 vaccine.

The chain links TRBV4-2 to TRBJ1-2, with TRBD1 matching over 7 bases. Per the germline V gene, CDR1 is LGHNA and CDR2 is YNFKEQ. This CDR3 contains 16 residues. The V segment lost 4 bases and the J segment 5 bases; nucleotides outside the gene matches: 13. The CDR3 reads CASSPIGQVDGYGYTF. CDR3 DNA sequence: TGTGCCAGCAGCCCCATCGGACAGGTTGATGGATATGGCTACACCTTC.

This chain connects TRBV4-1 to TRBJ1-3; 12 positions match TRBD1. The V segment lost 2 bases and the J segment 3 bases; nucleotides outside the gene matches: 14. CDR3 length: 20 residues. Germline CDR1 and CDR2: MGHRA and YSYEKL. The CDR3 sequence is CASSQPPGQGAPGFGNTIYF. The CDR3 region has the DNA TGCGCCAGCAGCCAACCGCCGGGACAGGGGGCGCCGGGCTTTGGAAACACCATATATTTT.

The chain recombines TRBV19 with TRBJ1-2, with a tentative D call TRBD1 (6 bases). This CDR3 has 14 amino acids. Germline loops: CDR1 LNHDA, CDR2 SQIVND (reference sequence). With 5 bases removed from V and 8 bases from J, the gap between germline ends came to 18 bases. The CDR3 region has the DNA TGTGCCAGTAGTCTCAAGGGACACCTAAAAGGCTACACCTTC. It is translated as CASSLKGHLKGYTF.

There are a few counts of this clone. CDR3 region: CASSLLGGSGTDTQYF. CDR3 nucleotide sequence: TGTGCCAGCAGTTTGTTGGGGGGCTCGGGCACAGATACGCAGTATTTT. This chain links TRBV27 with TRBJ2-3, with D possibly being TRBD1 or TRBD2 (6 bases each). The CDR3 loop spans 16 amino acids. Germline V gives CDR1 MNHEY, CDR2 SMNVEV (reference sequence). The V gene lost 3 bases and the J gene lost 1 base, with 14 bases spanning the gap.

The chain combines TRBV2 with TRBJ1-5; D is ambiguous. Germline V gene sequence: CDR1 SNHLY, CDR2 FYNNEI. Trimming removed 4 bases from V and 11 bases from J, with 15 bases in between. This CDR3 comprises 13 residues. CDR3 protein: CASSAYNPSAQHF. The CDR3 nucleotides read TGTGCCAGCAGTGCTTACAATCCTTCGGCCCAGCATTTT.

This sequence joins TRBV19 and TRBJ2-5; TRBD2 aligns across 10 bases. V lost 3 bases, J lost 7 bases, and 2 bases stayed unmatched. The CDR3 is made up of 13 amino acids. CDR1 and CDR2 from the germline V gene are LNHDA and SQIVND (reference sequence). The CDR3 spells CASSIQREGTQYF. CDR3 coding DNA: TGTGCCAGTAGTATCCAGCGGGAGGGGACCCAGTACTTC.

The sample holds a few counts of this clone. The CDR3 region has the DNA TGTGCCAGCAGCTATACCAGGGGCACAGATACGCAGTATTTT. The encoded protein is CASSYTRGTDTQYF. The chain employs TRBV7-2 and TRBJ2-3, with D possibly TRBD1 on 5 matching bases. V was pared by 4 bases and J by 1 base, with 9 bases between. The germline V gene encodes CDR1 SGHTA and CDR2 FQGNSA. The CDR3 has 14 residues.

The V call is TRBV7-2, the J call TRBJ2-7; D gene ambiguous. The ends were cut back, 1 base at V and 3 bases at J, with 10 bases in the middle. Germline V CDR1 and CDR2: SGHTA, FQGNSA. The CDR3 has 14 amino acids. The CDR3 nucleotides read TGTGCCAGCAGCTTAGGAATGGGCGGCTACGAGCAGTACTTC. Protein: CASSLGMGGYEQYF.

V gene TRBV5-1 combines with J gene TRBJ1-4; D perhaps matches TRBD1 (6 bases). Trimming removed 3 bases at V and 0 bases at J, with 15 bases between. This CDR3 contains 17 residues. Germline values: CDR1 SGHRS, CDR2 YFSETQ. CDR3 nucleotide sequence: TGCGCCAGCAGCTGGGGGCGGACACCTGCAACTAATGAAAAACTGTTTTTT. It is translated as CASSWGRTPATNEKLFF.

The chain is built from TRBV5-6 and TRBJ2-1; 9 bases line up with TRBD1. Germline V CDR1 and CDR2: SGHDT, YYEEEE. The CDR3 consists of 16 residues. V dropped 2 bases and J dropped 5; count of bases not matched to a gene: 8. The CDR3 spells CASSFGTGTGHNEQFF. CDR3 nucleotide sequence: TGTGCCAGCAGCTTCGGGACAGGGACAGGGCACAATGAGCAGTTCTTC.

V gene TRBV3-1 (or the pseudogene TRBV3-2) combines with J gene TRBJ2-1; D is ambiguous. Trimming took off 5 bases at V and 6 bases at J, with 17 bases between the two ends. The CDR3 length is 15 residues. Germline assignment: CDR1 LGHDT and CDR2 YNNKEL (reference sequence). The DNA for the CDR3 is TGTGCCAGCAGCTCCCGGGTTGGAACGGGCAATGAGCAGTTCTTC. This codes for CASSSRVGTGNEQFF.

This chain links TRBV7-9 with TRBJ1-3; no clear D gene. Trimming stripped 3 bases from V and 4 bases from J, with 7 bases between. CDR3 size: 13 residues. Germline V gene data show CDR1 as SEHNR and CDR2 as FQNEAQ (reference sequence). In nucleotides, the CDR3 is TGTGCCAGCAGCTTGGGATTAGGAAACACCATATATTTT. Protein: CASSLGLGNTIYF.

J is TRBJ2-6 and V is TRBV10-1, with D hard to call. The length of the CDR3 is 14 residues. CDR1 and CDR2 (germline): WNHNN, SYGVQD (reference sequence). Trimming removed 4 bases at V and 0 bases at J, with 4 bases between. The CDR3 reads CASSVLSGANVLTF. The CDR3 nucleotides read TGCGCCAGCAGTGTTCTCTCTGGGGCCAACGTCCTGACTTTC.

A single count supports this clone. The rearrangement links TRBV5-1 to TRBJ2-3; TRBD2 agrees at 14 bases. The CDR3 has 16 amino acids. With 0 bases clipped from V and 5 bases from J, the junction kept 2 bases outside the gene matches. CDR1 is SGHRS and CDR2 is YFSETQ in the germline V gene. CDR3 protein: CASSLVGTSGGDTQYF. The CDR3 coding sequence is TGCGCCAGCAGCTTGGTTGGGACTAGCGGGGGAGATACGCAGTATTTT.

The J gene is TRBJ1-1, the V gene TRBV27; D call uncertain. The V end lost 3 bases, the J end lost 4 bases, and 9 bases lay between the germline ends. The germline gives CDR1 MNHEY, CDR2 SMNVEV (reference sequence). The CDR3 sequence is 13 residues long. The CDR3 protein is CASSLKGTTEAFF. The CDR3 DNA follows: TGTGCCAGCAGTTTGAAGGGTACCACTGAAGCTTTCTTT.

About this clone itself: The junction differs from germline at one of its ends, possibly a read error. This sequence joins TRBV4-1 and TRBJ1-2; the D gene is possibly TRBD1 (5 bases). In germline, CDR1 is MGHRA, CDR2 YSYEKL. The CDR3 is made up of 15 amino acids. This CDR3 is CASSKEPDRVYGYTF. The CDR3 DNA is TGCGCCAGCAGCAAAGAGCCCGACAGAGTATATGGCTACACCTTC.

The CDR3 region is CAWSHSEKLFF. Written as DNA, the CDR3 is TGTGCCTGGAGTCATAGTGAAAAACTGTTTTTT. The chain couples TRBV30 to TRBJ1-4; D remains ambiguous. Between the trimmed V and J ends, which lost 2 bases and 7 bases, there was a span of 5 bases. This CDR3 region has 11 residues. CDR1 and CDR2 (germline): GTSNPN, SVGIG (reference sequence).

V usage is TRBV6-5 and J usage is TRBJ2-7, with 7 bases aligning to TRBD1. The V segment lost 5 bases and the J segment 1 base; nucleotides outside the gene matches: 8. Germline V gene sequence: CDR1 MNHEY, CDR2 SVGAGI. The CDR3 has 15 residues. CDR3 in amino acids: CASSPGDSESYEQYF. CDR3 DNA: TGTGCCAGCAGTCCCGGGGACAGTGAATCCTACGAGCAGTACTTC.

The table lists this clone with a count of one. The rearrangement uses TRBV16 and TRBJ2-1; 12 bases are a match to TRBD1. The CDR3 covers 15 residues. Trimming took 4 bases from V and 7 from J; bases not matched to a gene: 5. Per the germline V gene, CDR1 is KGHSY and CDR2 is FQNENV. Here the CDR3 reads CASSPPGQGANEQFF. The CDR3 DNA sequence: TGTGCCAGCAGCCCTCCGGGACAGGGGGCTAATGAGCAGTTCTTC.

This clone appeared a few times. The CDR3 loop is CASSQGTGVRSQHF. CDR3 in DNA: TGTGCCAGCAGTCAGGGGACAGGGGTTCGGTCCCAGCATTTT. V usage is TRBV27 and J usage is TRBJ1-5; 10 bases are shared with TRBD1. Trimming removed 5 bases from V and 11 bases from J; junction bases left unmatched: 9. The CDR3 is 14 residues long. The germline gives CDR1 MNHEY, CDR2 SMNVEV (reference sequence).

The chain links TRBV19 to TRBJ1-2; 7 positions match TRBD1. Germline-derived CDR1 and CDR2 are LNHDA and SQIVND (reference sequence). Trimming at V came to 8 bases and at J to 0 bases, leaving 6 bases not matched to a gene. The length of the CDR3 is 14 residues. For the CDR3, the DNA is TGTGCCAGTTTCGGACAGGTTACTAACTATGGCTACACCTTC. Translation: CASFGQVTNYGYTF.